The source of this T cell receptor beta chain is a study of read filtering for tumor transcriptome and immune sequencing. There are 15 residues in the CDR3. The ends were cut back, 5 bases at V and 0 bases at J, with 15 bases in the middle. The V gene's germline CDR1 is DFQATT and CDR2 SNEGSKA (reference sequence). This library used roughly 400 ng RNA and molecular barcoded adaptors spanning alpha/delta and beta/gamma chains. TCRdb recomputed calls from the reads with MiXCR, one row per CDR3 protein. The data show 130,000 or so distinct CDR3 sequences, 13% seen once. This clonotype was recorded many times. At the time of active disease, bone marrow was collected from every patient.

The clonotype originates from a donor at least 40 years old with multiple myeloma. The sample taken for sequencing was a population of CD138-negative cells sorted from bone marrow. V and J are TRBV20-1 and TRBJ2-3; the D gene is possibly TRBD2 (7 bases). The CDR3 DNA follows: TGCAGTGCTGGTGGGGGGGCCACTAGCACAGATACGCAGTATTTT. Protein: CSAGGGATSTDTQYF.